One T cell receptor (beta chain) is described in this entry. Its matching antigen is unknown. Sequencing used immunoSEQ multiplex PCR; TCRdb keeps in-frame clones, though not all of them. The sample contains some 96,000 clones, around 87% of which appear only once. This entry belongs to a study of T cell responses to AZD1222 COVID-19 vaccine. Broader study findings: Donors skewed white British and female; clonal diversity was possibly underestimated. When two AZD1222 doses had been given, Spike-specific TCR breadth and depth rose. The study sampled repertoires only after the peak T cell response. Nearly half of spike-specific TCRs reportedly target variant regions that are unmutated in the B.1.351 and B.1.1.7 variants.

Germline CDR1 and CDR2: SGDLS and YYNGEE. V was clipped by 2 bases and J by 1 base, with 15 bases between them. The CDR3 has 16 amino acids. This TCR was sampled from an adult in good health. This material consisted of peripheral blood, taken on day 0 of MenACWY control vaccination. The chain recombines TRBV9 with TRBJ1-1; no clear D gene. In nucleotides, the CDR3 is TGTGCCAGCAGCGTTGGACCTGGGCGAGCGAACACTGAAGCTTTCTTT. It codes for CASSVGPGRANTEAFF.